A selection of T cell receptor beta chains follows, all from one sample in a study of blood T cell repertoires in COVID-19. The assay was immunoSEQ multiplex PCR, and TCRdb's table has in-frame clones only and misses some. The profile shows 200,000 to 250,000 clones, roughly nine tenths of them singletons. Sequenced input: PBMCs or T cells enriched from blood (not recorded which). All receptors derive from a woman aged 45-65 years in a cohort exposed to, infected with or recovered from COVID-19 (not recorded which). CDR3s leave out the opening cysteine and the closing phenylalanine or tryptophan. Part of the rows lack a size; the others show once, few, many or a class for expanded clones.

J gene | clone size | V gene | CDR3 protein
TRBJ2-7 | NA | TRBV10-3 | AIGAARTYEQY
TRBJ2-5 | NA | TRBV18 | ASSLGLADQETQY
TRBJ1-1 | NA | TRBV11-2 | ASSLGVRNPGTEAF
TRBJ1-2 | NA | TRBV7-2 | ASSSETGVYGYT
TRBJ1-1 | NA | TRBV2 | ASAGQWNTEAF
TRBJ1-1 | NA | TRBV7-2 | ASTVRGWGNTEAF
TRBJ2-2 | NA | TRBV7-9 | ASSPGTSGGADGELF
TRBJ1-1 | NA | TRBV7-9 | ASSLVPTGRVNTEAF
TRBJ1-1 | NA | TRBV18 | ASSGRGTEAF
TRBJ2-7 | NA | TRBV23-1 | ASSQVKGDVNEQY
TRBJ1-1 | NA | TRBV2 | ASNDGDSMNTEAF
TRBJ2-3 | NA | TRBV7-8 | ASSLVSPISTDTQY
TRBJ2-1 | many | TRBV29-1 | SVGLGGSLF
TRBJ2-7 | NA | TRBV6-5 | ASSQPGLRAYEQY
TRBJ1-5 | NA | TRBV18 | ASSQGREGQPQH
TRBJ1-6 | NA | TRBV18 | ASSPEEAGWSPLH
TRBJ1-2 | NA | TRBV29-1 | SVEVQGAHYGYT
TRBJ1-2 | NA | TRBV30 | AWRRGREGYGYT
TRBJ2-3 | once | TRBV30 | AWREQSRDDTQY
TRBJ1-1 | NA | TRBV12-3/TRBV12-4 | ASSLQQNTEAF
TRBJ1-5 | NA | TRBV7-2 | ASSLGDRSQPQH
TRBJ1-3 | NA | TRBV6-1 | ASSDNRSGNTIY
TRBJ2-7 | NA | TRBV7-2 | ASSLTGGWYEQY
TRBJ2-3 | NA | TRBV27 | ASSLWGQGQGLTDTQY
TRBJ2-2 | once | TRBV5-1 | ASSWQPGQGTTGELF
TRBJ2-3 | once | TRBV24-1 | ATSRTSGGTDTQY
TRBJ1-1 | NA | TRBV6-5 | ASSRRQDTEAF
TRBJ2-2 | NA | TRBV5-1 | ASSDFGGPGGELF
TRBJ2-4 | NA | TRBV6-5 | ASSIDRQGATIQY
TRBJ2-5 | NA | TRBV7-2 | ASSLLPSGVQETQY
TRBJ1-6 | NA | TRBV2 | ASKGRDGDNSPLH
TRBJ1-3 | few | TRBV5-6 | ASSSRDTSGNTIY
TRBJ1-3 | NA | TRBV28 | ASRQGARNTIY
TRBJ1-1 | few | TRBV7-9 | ASSLDSNTEAF
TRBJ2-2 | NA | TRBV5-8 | ASSLVLADTGELF